The source of this T cell receptor beta chain is a study of T cell responses to AZD1222 COVID-19 vaccine. Data came from immunoSEQ multiplex PCR; TCRdb stores just in-frame clones and leaves some out. The table has over 70,000 clones, 85% seen once. Worth noting for this clone: Its antigen remains unidentified.

Study results and caveats: The number of AZD1222 recipients seropositive at baseline was only five to seven.

Germline CDR1 SGHAT, CDR2 FQNNGV. J gave up 4 bases and V 3 bases, and 5 bases lay outside the gene matches. The CDR3 runs to 15 residues. The sequence was obtained from an adult in good health. This sequence joins TRBV11-2 and TRBJ2-7; 11 nucleotides align to TRBD2. Sample: peripheral blood, taken on day 0 of AZD1222 vaccination. In nucleotides, the CDR3 is TGTGCCAGCAGCTTGGGTAGCGGGAGGGCGTACGAGCAGTACTTC. Its protein is CASSLGSGRAYEQYF.